Sequencing of this T cell receptor beta chain was carried out in a study of blood T cell repertoires in COVID-19 (dated by TCRdb to 2020 to 2021). Concerning the study at large: Samples from collaborators originated in the United States, Italy and Spain and spanned both the acute and convalescent phases of COVID-19. Samples were obtained from the ongoing ImmuneRACE study (first 160 participants) and from 1,254 subjects provided by 6 global collaborators. HLA class I and class II types, where available, came from metadata supplied by the sample provider rather than from assay-based typing. Nearly every sample came with metadata listing a de-identified subject ID, COVID-19 status, age in years and sex. A freely available public database, intended as a resource for researchers studying the immune response to SARS-CoV-2, is where the repertoires were released. The material from the prospective study consisted of cDNA or gDNA derived from T cells, B-cell-depleted T cells, or PBMCs. The dataset comprised deeply sampled blood TCRbeta repertoires from subjects exposed to, actively infected with, or recovered from COVID-19. Study-wide conclusions, independent of this receptor: The quantity of clinical and demographic metadata differed by source and by participant and was supplied without curation.

The immunoSEQ Assay, a bias-controlled multiplex PCR, was used to amplify TCRbeta CDR3 regions from genomic DNA. In the original analysis: The number of nucleated cells in each sample was estimated from the amplification of reference gene primers within the assay. To quantify the absolute abundance of each unique TCRbeta CDR3 rearrangement, sequence reads were collapsed and filtered. For each sample, productive Simpson clonality was calculated as the square root of Simpson's diversity index over productive rearrangements. TCRdb holds this immuneACCESS table with in-frame rearrangements only. Some clones are missing; in checked studies, unresolved V genes explain under half, and the rest has no known cause. Clonal size and the V and J genes are those of that table, whereas D and trimming came from the DNA. This sample has about 16,000 clones in its table, and 88% of those were observed once. Of the sample, more than 10% falls within the top ten clones.

Trimming removed 1 base from V and 2 bases from J, leaving 9 bases between the germline ends. Including cysteine and phenylalanine, the CDR3 has 14 amino acids. Only CDR3 DNA remains: 42 bases, in frame from the first base. CDR1 SGHTA and CDR2 FQGNSA are derived from the germline V gene. Each collaborating institution followed its own protocols to collect whole blood in K2EDTA tubes. For TCRbeta analysis, collaborators shipped samples as frozen whole blood, isolated PBMCs, or DNA extracted from either of those sample types. A note on this clone: Which antigen it targets is not known. Per-base qualities were not stored, and no clone one base away is much larger.

Recombination connected TRBV7-2 to TRBJ2-7, with the D gene not confidently named. This TCR came from a human donor in a cohort sampled during active COVID-19. The sample taken for sequencing was peripheral blood. The DNA sequence reads TGTGCCAGCAGCTTAGTCTGGGCCCCCTACGAGCAGTACTTC. Its protein product is CASSLVWAPYEQYF.